These 7 T cell receptor beta chains were sequenced from one sample in a study of cytomegalovirus exposure and HLA in healthy donors. It was with 60 Vbeta and 13 Jbeta primers that the PCR ran. TCRdb's table, derived via immunoSEQ multiplex PCR, lists solely in-frame clones and lacks some. The sample lists 120,000 or so clones, about 73% occurring once. The sample taken for sequencing was PBMCs. The receptors shown here come from a woman aged 30 to 39 in good health and CMV-seronegative.

This clone was recorded once. This sequence joins TRBV4-2 and TRBJ2-2; 12 bases line up with TRBD1. CDR3 length: 15 amino acids. The V and J ends lost 3 bases and 7 bases, in that order; junction bases with no gene match: 3. Looked up from germline, CDR1 is LGHNA and CDR2 is YNFKEQ. As DNA, the CDR3 is TGTGCCAGCAGCCAGGGACAGGGGGCGCACGGGGAGCTGTTTTTT. It translates to CASSQGQGAHGELFF.

The V and J genes are TRBV25-1 and TRBJ2-5; TRBD1 agrees at 10 bases. The CDR3 runs 15 residues. Germline trimming cut 5 bases from V and 4 bases from J; bases unmatched to any gene: 7. In germline, CDR1 is MGHDK, CDR2 SYGVNS. Here the CDR3 reads CASSSPGQGIETQYF. CDR3 nucleotide sequence: TGTGCCAGCAGTTCGCCGGGACAGGGGATAGAGACCCAGTACTTC.

The chain uses TRBV5-1 and TRBJ2-7, with 8 positions matching TRBD2. The CDR3 is 16 residues long. V was clipped by 4 bases and J by 2 bases; unmatched bases: 11. Looked up from germline, CDR1 is SGHRS and CDR2 is YFSETQ. The DNA of the CDR3 is TGCGCCAGCAGCCGCGAGCCTAGCGGGCAGACCTACGAGCAGTACTTC. Translation gives CASSREPSGQTYEQYF.

This chain uses TRBV4-2 with TRBJ2-5; a possible D gene is TRBD2 (6 bases). Per germline, CDR1 LGHNA and CDR2 YNFKEQ. The V gene lost 0 bases and the J gene lost 7 bases, with 9 bases spanning the gap. The CDR3 loop spans 13 amino acids. CDR3 in amino acids: CASSQDRGGTQYF. The CDR3 nucleotides read TGTGCCAGCAGCCAAGATCGGGGAGGGACCCAGTACTTC.

This rearrangement joins TRBV4-1 to TRBJ1-1; D is possibly TRBD1 (5 bases). Germline V gene lookup returns CDR1 MGHRA and CDR2 YSYEKL. CDR3 length equals 16 residues. The V end lost 7 bases, the J end lost 1 base, and 19 bases lay between the germline ends. As DNA, the CDR3 is TGCGCCAGCACCTCGGTTGGGGCTGGGCGGAACACTGAAGCTTTCTTT. Translation: CASTSVGAGRNTEAFF.

V is TRBV7-2 and J is TRBJ2-3, with TRBD2 matching over 10 bases. Trimming cost V 0 bases and J 6 bases; bases outside gene matches: 9. The CDR3 extends over 17 amino acids. Germline CDR1 is SGHTA and CDR2 is FQGNSA. In DNA, the CDR3 is TGTGCCAGCAGCTTAGCAGCGAGCGGGGGGGCGGGGGATACGCAGTATTTT. Its translation: CASSLAASGGAGDTQYF.

This clone was detected only a few times. This sequence joins TRBV10-3 and TRBJ2-1; weak D call: TRBD1 (5 bases). The V gene lost 0 bases and the J gene lost 6 bases, with 9 bases spanning the gap. Germline V CDR1 and CDR2: ENHRY, SYGVKD. This CDR3 comprises 14 residues. CDR3 sequence reads: CAISESATVNEQFF. The DNA for the CDR3 is TGTGCCATCAGTGAGTCCGCGACAGTCAATGAGCAGTTCTTC.